This TCR beta chain was found in a study of identical twins. Whole-study results and caveats: Without tracking the same donors, conclusions rested on cross-sectional statistical analysis. Insertions ran lower in abundant cord blood beta clonotypes, though not in memory repertoires.

This clonotype has a count of ten or more. Its antigen remains unidentified. Trimming removed 6 bases from V and 5 bases from J; junction bases left unmatched: 9. The CDR3 runs 16 residues. Germline V lookup: CDR1 MNHEY, CDR2 SMNVEV (reference sequence). TCRdb re-called the 5' RACE reads through MiXCR, storing one row per CDR3 protein. The table includes hundreds of thousands of distinct CDR3 sequences, 7% detected once. Only healthy Caucasians were enrolled as donors. This sample was shared with a second study, whose subject was yellow fever vaccine responses in identical twins.

The receptor was derived from a woman between 18 and 30 years old in good health. V gene TRBV27 combines with J gene TRBJ2-1, with TRBD2 matching 11 bases. Input material: memory (CD45RO+) T cells sorted from blood. The CDR3 loop is CASSGQAGLADNEQFF. CDR3 DNA sequence: TGTGCCAGCAGCGGACAGGCGGGACTAGCGGACAATGAGCAGTTCTTC.